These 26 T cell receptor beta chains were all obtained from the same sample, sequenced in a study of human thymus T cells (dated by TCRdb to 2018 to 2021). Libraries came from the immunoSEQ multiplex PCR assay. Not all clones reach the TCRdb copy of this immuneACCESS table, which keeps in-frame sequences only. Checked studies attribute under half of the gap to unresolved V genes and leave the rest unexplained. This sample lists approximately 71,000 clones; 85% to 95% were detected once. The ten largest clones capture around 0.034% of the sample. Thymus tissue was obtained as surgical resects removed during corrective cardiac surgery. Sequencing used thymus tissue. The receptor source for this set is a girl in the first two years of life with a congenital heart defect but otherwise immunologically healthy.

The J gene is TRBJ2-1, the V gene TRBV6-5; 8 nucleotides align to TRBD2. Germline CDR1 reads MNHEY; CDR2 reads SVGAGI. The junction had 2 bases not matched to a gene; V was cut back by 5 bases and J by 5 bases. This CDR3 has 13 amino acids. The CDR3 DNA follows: TGTGCCAGCAGTAGCGGGAGCGACAATGAGCAGTTCTTC. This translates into CASSSGSDNEQFF.

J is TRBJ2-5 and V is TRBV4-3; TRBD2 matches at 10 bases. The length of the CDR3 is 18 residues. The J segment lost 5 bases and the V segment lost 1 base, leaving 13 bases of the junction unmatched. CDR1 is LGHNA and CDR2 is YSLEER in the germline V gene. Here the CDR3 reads CASSQGVASGSVGETQYF. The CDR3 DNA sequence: TGCGCCAGCAGCCAAGGAGTGGCTAGCGGGAGCGTGGGGGAGACCCAGTACTTC.

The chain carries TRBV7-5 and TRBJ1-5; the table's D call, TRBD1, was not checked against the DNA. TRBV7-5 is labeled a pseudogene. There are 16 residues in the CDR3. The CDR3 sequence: CVRSLEGRGSNQPQHF. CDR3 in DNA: TGTGTCAGAAGCTTAGAGGGCAGGGGTAGCAATCAGCCCCAGCATTTT.

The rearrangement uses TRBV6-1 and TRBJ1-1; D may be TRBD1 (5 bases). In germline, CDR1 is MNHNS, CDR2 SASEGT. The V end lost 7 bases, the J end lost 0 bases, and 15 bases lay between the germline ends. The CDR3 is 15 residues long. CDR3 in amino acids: CASNRSGVMNTEAFF. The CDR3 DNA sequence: TGTGCCAGCAACCGATCGGGGGTAATGAACACTGAAGCTTTCTTT.

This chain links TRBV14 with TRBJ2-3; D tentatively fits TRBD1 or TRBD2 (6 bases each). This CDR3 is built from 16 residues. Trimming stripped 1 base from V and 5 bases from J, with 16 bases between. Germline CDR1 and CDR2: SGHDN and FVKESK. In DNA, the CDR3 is TGTGCCAGCAGCCAAGGAGACGGGGGCGGAGTAGATACGCAGTATTTT. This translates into CASSQGDGGGVDTQYF.

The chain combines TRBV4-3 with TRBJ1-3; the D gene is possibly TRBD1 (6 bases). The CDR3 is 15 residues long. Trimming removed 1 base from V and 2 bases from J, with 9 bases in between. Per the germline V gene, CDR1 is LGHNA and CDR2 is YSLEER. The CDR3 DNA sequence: TGCGCCAGCAGCCAAGGGGGACAACCTGGAAACACCATATATTTT. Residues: CASSQGGQPGNTIYF.

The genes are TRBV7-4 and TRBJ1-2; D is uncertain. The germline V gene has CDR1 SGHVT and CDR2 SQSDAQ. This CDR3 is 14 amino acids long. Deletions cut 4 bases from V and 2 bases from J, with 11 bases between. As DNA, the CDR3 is TGTGCCAGCAGCTCCAACGGAGTGAACTATGGCTACACCTTC. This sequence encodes CASSSNGVNYGYTF.

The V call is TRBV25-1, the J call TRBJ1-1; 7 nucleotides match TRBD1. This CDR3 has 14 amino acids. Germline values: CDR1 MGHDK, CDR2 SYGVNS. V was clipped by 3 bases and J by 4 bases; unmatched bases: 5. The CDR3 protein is CASSDRAGGTEAFF. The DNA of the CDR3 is TGTGCCAGCAGTGATCGGGCAGGGGGCACTGAAGCTTTCTTT.

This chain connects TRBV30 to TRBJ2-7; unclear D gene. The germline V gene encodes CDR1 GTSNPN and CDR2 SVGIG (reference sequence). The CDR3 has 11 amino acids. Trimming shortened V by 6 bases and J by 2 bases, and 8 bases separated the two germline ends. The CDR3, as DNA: TGTGCCTGTGAGGCCGCCTACGAGCAGTACTTC. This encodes CACEAAYEQYF.

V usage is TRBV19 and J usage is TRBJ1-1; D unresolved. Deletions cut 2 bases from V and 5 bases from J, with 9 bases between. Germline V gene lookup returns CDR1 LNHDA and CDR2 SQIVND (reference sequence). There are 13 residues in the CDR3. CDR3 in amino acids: CASSIHAITEAFF. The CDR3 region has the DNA TGTGCCAGTAGTATACATGCAATTACTGAAGCTTTCTTT.

CDR3 sequence (DNA): TGTGCCACCCTCTCCGGGACAGGGGGGAAAGATACGCAGTATTTT. Translated, it gives CATLSGTGGKDTQYF. The chain uses TRBV10-3 and TRBJ2-3, with TRBD1 identical over 11 bases. Germline lookup yields CDR1 ENHRY and CDR2 SYGVKD. The length of the CDR3 is 15 residues. V gave up 10 bases and J gave up 5 bases; unmatched junction bases: 11.

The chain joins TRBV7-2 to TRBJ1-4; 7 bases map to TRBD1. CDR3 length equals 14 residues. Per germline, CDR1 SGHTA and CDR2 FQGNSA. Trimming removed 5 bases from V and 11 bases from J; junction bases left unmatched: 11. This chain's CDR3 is CASSPGQEGQKLFF. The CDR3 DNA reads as TGTGCCAGCAGCCCCGGACAGGAAGGCCAGAAACTGTTTTTT.

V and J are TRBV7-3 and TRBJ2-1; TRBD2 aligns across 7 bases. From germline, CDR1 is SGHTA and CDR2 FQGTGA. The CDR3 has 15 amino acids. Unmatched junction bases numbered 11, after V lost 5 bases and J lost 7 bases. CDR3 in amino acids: CASSPRAGRKNEQFF. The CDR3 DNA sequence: TGTGCCAGCAGCCCGAGAGCCGGGAGGAAGAATGAGCAGTTCTTC. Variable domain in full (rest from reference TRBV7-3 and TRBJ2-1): GAGVSQTPSNKVTEKGKYVELRCDPISGHTALYWYRQSLGQGPEFLIYFQGTGAADDSGLPNDRFFAVRPEGSVSTLKIQRTERGDSAVYLCASSPRAGRKNEQFFGPGTRLTVL.

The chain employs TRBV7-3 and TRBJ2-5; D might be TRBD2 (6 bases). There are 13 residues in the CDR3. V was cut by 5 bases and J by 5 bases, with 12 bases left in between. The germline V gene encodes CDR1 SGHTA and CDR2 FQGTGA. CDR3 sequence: CASSAGNRETQYF. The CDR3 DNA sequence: TGTGCCAGCAGCGCGGGAAACCGGGAGACCCAGTACTTC.

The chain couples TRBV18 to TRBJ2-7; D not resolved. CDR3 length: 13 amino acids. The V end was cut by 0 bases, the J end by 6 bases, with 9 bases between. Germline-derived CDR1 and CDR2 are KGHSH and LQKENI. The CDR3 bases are TGTGCCAGCTCACCACCATCCAGTTCCGAGCAGTACTTC. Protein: CASSPPSSSEQYF.

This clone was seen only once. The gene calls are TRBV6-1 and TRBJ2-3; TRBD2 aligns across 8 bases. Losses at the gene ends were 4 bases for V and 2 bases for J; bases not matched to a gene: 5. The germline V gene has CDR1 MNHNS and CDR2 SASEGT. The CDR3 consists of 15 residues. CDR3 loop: CASSVSGANTDTQYF. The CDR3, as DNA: TGTGCCAGCAGTGTTAGCGGGGCTAACACAGATACGCAGTATTTT.

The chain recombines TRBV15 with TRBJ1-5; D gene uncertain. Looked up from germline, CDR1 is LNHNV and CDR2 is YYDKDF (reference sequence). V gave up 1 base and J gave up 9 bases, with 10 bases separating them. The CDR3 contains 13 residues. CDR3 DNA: TGTGCCACCAGCAGAGGCACCAGCGGGCCCCAGCATTTT. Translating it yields CATSRGTSGPQHF.

CDR3 in amino acids: CATSGTREDNEQFF. The DNA for the CDR3 is TGTGCCACCAGCGGGACTCGGGAGGACAATGAGCAGTTCTTC. The rearrangement uses TRBV15 and TRBJ2-1; 7 bases align to TRBD2. V lost 5 bases to trimming and J lost 5 bases; unmatched junction nucleotides: 6. Germline V CDR1 and CDR2: LNHNV, YYDKDF (reference sequence). The CDR3 has 14 residues.

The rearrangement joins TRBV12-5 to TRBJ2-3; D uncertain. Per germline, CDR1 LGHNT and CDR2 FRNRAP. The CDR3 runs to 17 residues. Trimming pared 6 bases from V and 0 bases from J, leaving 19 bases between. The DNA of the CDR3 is TGTGCTAGTGGCCCGGGTCGTACCCGCTTTAGCACAGATACGCAGTATTTT. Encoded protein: CASGPGRTRFSTDTQYF. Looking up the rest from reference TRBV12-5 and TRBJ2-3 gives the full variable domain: DARVTQTPRHKVTEMGQEVTMRCQPILGHNTVFWYRQTMMQGLELLAYFRNRAPLDDSGMPKDRFSAEMPDATLATLKIQPSEPRDSAVYFCASGPGRTRFSTDTQYFGPGTRLTVL.

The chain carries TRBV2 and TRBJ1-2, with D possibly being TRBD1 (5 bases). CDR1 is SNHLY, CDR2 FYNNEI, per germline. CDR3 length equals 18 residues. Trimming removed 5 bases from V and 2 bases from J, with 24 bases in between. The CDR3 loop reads CASSRKVVRIGENYGYTF. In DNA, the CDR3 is TGTGCCAGCAGTCGAAAGGTCGTTCGGATAGGGGAAAACTATGGCTACACCTTC.

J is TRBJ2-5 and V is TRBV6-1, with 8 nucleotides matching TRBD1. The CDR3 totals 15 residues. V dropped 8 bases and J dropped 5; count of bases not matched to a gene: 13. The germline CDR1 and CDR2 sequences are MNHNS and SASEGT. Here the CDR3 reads CASPPGAGGRETQYF. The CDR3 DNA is TGTGCCAGCCCCCCTGGGGCAGGGGGCAGGGAGACCCAGTACTTC.

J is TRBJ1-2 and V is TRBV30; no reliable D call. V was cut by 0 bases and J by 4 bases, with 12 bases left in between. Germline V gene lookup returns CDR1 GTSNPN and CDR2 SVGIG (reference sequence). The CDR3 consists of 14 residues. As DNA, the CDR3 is TGTGCCTGGAGTGTACAAGGCAGGCCCTATGGCTACACCTTC. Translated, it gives CAWSVQGRPYGYTF.

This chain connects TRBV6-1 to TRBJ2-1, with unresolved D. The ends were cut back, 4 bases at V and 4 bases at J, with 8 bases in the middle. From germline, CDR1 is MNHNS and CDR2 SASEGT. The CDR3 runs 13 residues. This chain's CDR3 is CASSGSIYNEQFF. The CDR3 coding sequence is TGTGCCAGCAGTGGTAGTATTTACAATGAGCAGTTCTTC.

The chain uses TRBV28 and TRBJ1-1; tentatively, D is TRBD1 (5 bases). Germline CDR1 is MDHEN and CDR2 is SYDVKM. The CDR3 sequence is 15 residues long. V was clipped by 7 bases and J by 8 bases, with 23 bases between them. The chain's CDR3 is CASKIEGYILTEAFF. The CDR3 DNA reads TGTGCCAGCAAGATTGAGGGGTATATTTTGACGGAAGCTTTCTTT.

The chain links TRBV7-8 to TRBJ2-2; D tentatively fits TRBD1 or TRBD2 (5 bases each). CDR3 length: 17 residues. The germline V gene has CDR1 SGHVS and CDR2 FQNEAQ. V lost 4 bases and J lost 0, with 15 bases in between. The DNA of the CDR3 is TGTGCCAGCAGCTGTTGGGACGGACCTACGAACACCGGGGAGCTGTTTTTT. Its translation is CASSCWDGPTNTGELFF.

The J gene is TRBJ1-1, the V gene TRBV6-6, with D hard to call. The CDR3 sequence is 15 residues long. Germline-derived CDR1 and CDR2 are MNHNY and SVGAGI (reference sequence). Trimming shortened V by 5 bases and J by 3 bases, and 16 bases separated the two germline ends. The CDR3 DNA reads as TGTGCCAGCAGTCAACTCAAAGCGAGGGACACTGAAGCTTTCTTT. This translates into CASSQLKARDTEAFF.